The clone carrying this T cell receptor beta chain was recorded many times. Its specificity is not known. The sample is drawn from a study of Graves' ophthalmopathy and Graves' hyperthyroidism. The study, taken as a whole, reports: Also, most clonotypes expanded in the thyroid above 0.001 frequency appeared in blood. For predicting ophthalmopathy progression, the model had roughly 70% sensitivity and 72.22% specificity.

CDR3 length: 14 amino acids. With 6 bases removed from V and 7 bases from J, the gap between germline ends came to 19 bases. The authors amplified TCR beta CDR3 regions, and they did so from RNA transcripts for repertoire sequencing. RT-PCR was first run with HTBI primers, then multiplex PCR in a second round. Each CDR3 protein gets one entry after TCRdb re-called the multiplex PCR reads with MiXCR. The profile shows approximately 330,000 distinct CDR3 sequences, under 20% of them singletons. Among the exclusions were patients with other autoimmune diseases, uncontrolled infections, pregnancy or lactation.

This clonotype was obtained from an adult man with Graves' ophthalmopathy. Sequencing input: peripheral blood. The chain is built from TRBV12-3 or TRBV12-4 and TRBJ2-7; D gene unclear. Written as DNA, the CDR3 is TGTGCCAGCAGCTCCGGACCTCTACCACGGGAGCAGTACTTC. Encoded protein: CASSSGPLPREQYF.